This is a list of T cell receptor beta chains from one sample in a study of response to subunit inactivated influenza vaccine. TCRdb processed the RT-PCR reads anew with MiXCR; each CDR3 protein has one entry. The profile shows about 530,000 distinct CDR3 sequences, about 10% of them singletons. The sequencing here drew on PBMCs from blood, taken on the day of vaccination. These receptor sequences come from a man aged 45-65 years who received an inactivated influenza vaccine. CDR3s include the opening cysteine and the closing phenylalanine or tryptophan. D genes are given only for firm matches. Rows give clone size only sometimes, using once, few, many, or a class for an expanded clone.

j_call | v_call | d_call | clone_size | cdr3_aa | cdr3_nt
TRBJ2-2 | TRBV5-6 | . | many | CASSYTRSTNTGELFF | TGTGCCAGCAGCTATACGCGCAGTACGAACACCGGGGAGCTGTTTTTT
TRBJ1-2 | TRBV10-1 | . | many | CASSDTGTNYGYTF | TGCGCCAGCAGTGACACGGGAACGAACTATGGCTACACCTTC
TRBJ2-5 | TRBV7-6 | . | . | CASSFAGSAETQYF | TGTGCCAGCAGCTTCGCGGGATCTGCGGAGACCCAGTACTTC
TRBJ1-6 | TRBV6-5 | . | . | CASSLGQLSSYNSPLHF | TGTGCCAGCAGCTTAGGACAGCTGAGCTCCTATAATTCACCCCTCCACTTT
TRBJ1-2 | TRBV4-2 | . | few | CASSQDLTGNYGYTF | TGTGCCAGCAGCCAAGATTTGACAGGCAACTATGGCTACACCTTC
TRBJ2-2 | TRBV6-2/TRBV6-3 | . | . | CASSRWLGTGELFF | TGTGCCAGCAGCAGATGGTTGGGGACCGGGGAGCTGTTTTTT
TRBJ2-4 | TRBV10-3 | TRBD1 | many | CAIRPGQGNAKNIQYF | TGTGCCATCAGACCGGGACAGGGGAACGCCAAAAACATTCAGTACTTC
TRBJ2-5 | TRBV20-1 | . | few | CSASRDSTPETQYF | TGCAGTGCCAGCCGGGACTCAACTCCCGAGACCCAGTACTTC
TRBJ2-1 | TRBV11-2 | TRBD1 | . | CASSLANRGDEQFF | TGTGCCAGCAGCTTAGCGAACAGGGGAGATGAGCAGTTCTTC
TRBJ2-4 | TRBV6-1 | . | few | CATTLELAKNIQYF | TGTGCCACCACCCTTGAGCTAGCCAAAAACATTCAGTACTTC
TRBJ2-3 | TRBV29-1 | TRBD1 | many | CSVTSPGQAPDTQYF | TGCAGCGTCACATCCCCGGGACAGGCCCCAGATACGCAGTATTTT
TRBJ2-5 | TRBV6-2/TRBV6-3 | . | . | CASGEGRETQYF | TGTGCCAGCGGCGAAGGACGGGAGACCCAGTACTTC
TRBJ1-3 | TRBV10-3 | . | many | CAISERTASSGNTIYF | TGTGCCATCAGTGAGCGGACTGCGAGCTCTGGAAACACCATATATTTT
TRBJ2-1 | TRBV5-1 | TRBD2 | many | CASTRESSYNEQFF | TGCGCCAGCACGCGGGAGAGCTCCTACAATGAGCAGTTCTTC
TRBJ2-5 | TRBV11-2 | TRBD2 | few | CASSLGSGGYQETQYF | TGTGCCAGCAGCTTAGGTAGCGGGGGGTACCAAGAGACCCAGTACTTC
TRBJ2-7 | TRBV28 | . | . | CASSLIGVELYEQYF | TGTGCCAGCAGTTTAATCGGGGTAGAACTGTACGAGCAGTACTTC
TRBJ2-3 | TRBV4-2 | TRBD1 | . | CASSLNTGQNTDTQYF | TGTGCCAGCAGCCTTAATACGGGACAGAACACAGATACGCAGTATTTT
TRBJ2-1 | TRBV5-1 | TRBD1 | many | CASSFALTGSNEQFF | TGCGCCAGCAGCTTCGCTCTGACAGGGTCCAATGAGCAGTTCTTC
TRBJ2-1 | TRBV6-5 | . | few | CASSYLQGLTYNEQFF | TGTGCCAGCAGTTACCTACAGGGACTCACCTACAATGAGCAGTTCTTC
TRBJ1-2 | TRBV12-3/TRBV12-4 | TRBD1 | . | CASSLRQGSGYTF | TGTGCCAGCAGTCTAAGACAGGGCTCTGGCTACACCTTC
TRBJ2-1 | TRBV5-1 | TRBD1 | . | CASSWGQGPYNEQFF | TGCGCCAGCAGCTGGGGACAGGGTCCCTACAATGAGCAGTTCTTC
TRBJ2-7 | TRBV6-2/TRBV6-3 | . | . | CASSNSGPYEQYF | TGTGCCAGCAGCAACTCGGGTCCCTACGAGCAGTACTTC
TRBJ2-3 | TRBV5-1 | TRBD2 | few | CASSLGQRGGTDTQYF | TGCGCCAGCAGCTTGGGTCAGCGGGGAGGCACAGATACGCAGTATTTT
TRBJ1-1 | TRBV28 | . | many | CASSIWGAEAFF | TGTGCCAGCAGTATTTGGGGGGCTGAAGCTTTCTTT
TRBJ2-2 | TRBV5-1 | TRBD1 | . | CASSRDRGRAGTGELFF | TGCGCCAGCAGCCGAGACAGGGGGCGAGCGGGAACCGGGGAGCTGTTTTTT
TRBJ1-5 | TRBV27 | . | . | CASSRETGTGNQPQHF | TGTGCCAGCAGTCGAGAGACGGGGACCGGCAATCAGCCCCAGCATTTT
TRBJ1-5 | TRBV6-2/TRBV6-3 | . | . | CASSRTISQPQHF | TGTGCCAGCAGTCGGACCATCAGTCAGCCCCAGCATTTT
TRBJ2-5 | TRBV10-3 | TRBD1 | few | CAISAMDRRQETQYF | TGTGCCATCAGTGCTATGGACAGGCGCCAAGAGACCCAGTACTTC
TRBJ2-7 | TRBV11-2 | . | few | CASSLEALTYEQYF | TGTGCCAGCAGCTTAGAAGCGCTGACCTACGAGCAGTACTTC
TRBJ2-3 | TRBV4-2 | TRBD1 | . | CASSVTGGTDTQYF | TGTGCCAGCAGCGTAACAGGGGGGACAGATACGCAGTATTTT
TRBJ2-2 | TRBV3-1 | TRBD2 | few | CASSHRGANTGELFF | TGTGCCAGCAGCCATCGGGGGGCGAACACCGGGGAGCTGTTTTTT
TRBJ1-5 | TRBV7-9 | . | . | CASSLEGGTGNQPQHF | TGTGCCAGCAGCTTGGAGGGGGGGACGGGCAATCAGCCCCAGCATTTT
TRBJ2-5 | TRBV20-1 | . | few | CSAPMATETQYF | TGCAGTGCCCCTATGGCTACCGAGACCCAGTACTTC